The source of this T cell receptor (beta chain) is a study of CD8 T cells in Susac syndrome. Reverse transcription of roughly 0.5 to 1 ug RNA was carried out with random hexamers. One entry per CDR3 protein, called by TCRdb with MiXCR from the immunoSEQ multiplex PCR reads. The repertoire includes 110,000 to 150,000 distinct CDR3 sequences, approximately 95% of them detected once, and about 0.25% sits in the top ten. The control participants were healthy donors, and these controls were matched with respect to both age and sex. Negative isolation yielded CD8+ and CD4+ T cells; FACS enriched TEMRA cells. This receptor was obtained from a human donor in good health. The specimen was CD8+ T cells from PBMCs.

The CDR3 region is CASSVEGLVYGEQFF. As DNA, the CDR3 is TGTGCCAGCAGCGTAGAGGGGCTAGTGTATGGTGAGCAGTTCTTC. The chain couples TRBV9 to TRBJ2-1; tentative D call: TRBD1 (5 bases). The CDR3 is 15 residues long. Per the germline V gene, CDR1 is SGDLS and CDR2 is YYNGEE. The ends were cut back, 0 bases at V and 9 bases at J, with 16 bases in the middle.